These 27 T cell receptor beta chains were sequenced from one sample in a study of CD8+ T cells in alopecia areata. Extracted from the samples, RNA was reverse transcribed into cDNA to serve as the sequencing template. Measured with immunoSEQ multiplex PCR; TCRdb has only the in-frame clones, and not every one. The table includes some 180,000 clones, 45% to 60% detected once. The treatment was: oral pan-JAK inhibitor, 5-10 mg twice daily. Sequencing used CD8+ T cells sorted from blood, obtained between weeks 51 and 54, from a patient treated with tofacitinib. These receptor sequences come from a human donor with alopecia areata.

This clone was observed a handful of times. The chain has TRBV29-1 and TRBJ2-5; perhaps TRBD2 as D (7 bases). Germline loops: CDR1 SQVTM, CDR2 ANQGSEA. The CDR3 spans 16 residues. The V end lost 0 bases, the J end lost 4 bases, and 18 bases lay between the germline ends. The CDR3 DNA reads as TGCAGCGTTGAAGATCAGAGGCGGGGGCTTGTAGAGACCCAGTACTTC. Translating it yields CSVEDQRRGLVETQYF.

The V gene is TRBV2, the J gene TRBJ2-5; 10 bases align to TRBD1. Germline-derived CDR1 and CDR2 are SNHLY and FYNNEI. The CDR3 spans 15 residues. V shed 7 bases, J shed 5 bases, and the junction held 10 bases outside the gene matches. CDR3 region: CASTEGTGVTETQYF. The CDR3 nucleotides are TGTGCCAGCACTGAGGGGACAGGGGTGACGGAGACCCAGTACTTC.

The gene calls are TRBV5-4 and TRBJ2-5, with TRBD1 identical over 7 bases. Germline V gene lookup returns CDR1 SGHNT and CDR2 YYREEE (reference sequence). V shed 1 base, J shed 2 bases, and the junction held 2 bases outside the gene matches. The CDR3 is 14 amino acids. CDR3 sequence reads: CASSLTGQQETQYF. CDR3 nucleotide sequence: TGTGCCAGCAGCTTGACGGGACAGCAAGAGACCCAGTACTTC.

Here the CDR3 DNA reads TGTGCCAGCAGGGGACAGGGGCCTAACTATGGCTACACCTTC. It specifies CASRGQGPNYGYTF. The chain joins TRBV2 to TRBJ1-2; TRBD1 matches at 10 bases. Trimming removed 6 bases from V and 0 bases from J; junction bases left unmatched: 1. The CDR3 contains 14 residues. Germline values: CDR1 SNHLY, CDR2 FYNNEI.

This clone was seen more than once but under ten times. The J gene is TRBJ2-3, the V gene TRBV12-5; maybe TRBD1 (5 bases). The length of the CDR3 is 15 residues. Germline V gives CDR1 LGHNT, CDR2 FRNRAP. Trimming pared 5 bases from V and 5 bases from J, leaving 17 bases between. CDR3 amino acids: CASGPDSRVGDTQYF. CDR3 nucleotides: TGTGCTAGTGGTCCAGATTCCAGGGTGGGAGATACGCAGTATTTT.

Notes on this clone: The junction and the germline gene differ at one end; a read error may be behind it. The chain links TRBV18 to TRBJ2-5; D remains ambiguous. The CDR3 is made up of 15 amino acids. Per germline, CDR1 KGHSH and CDR2 LQKENI. CDR3 nucleotide sequence: TGTGCCAGCTCACCAAGGCAACGACACGAAGATACCCAGTACTTC. This gives the protein CASSPRQRHEDTQYF.

The rearrangement links TRBV6-5 to TRBJ2-7; unclear D gene. This CDR3 comprises 13 residues. Trimming took off 6 bases at V and 1 base at J, with 10 bases between the two ends. CDR1 and CDR2 from the germline V gene are MNHEY and SVGAGI. CDR3 sequence reads: CASSPAESYEQYF. The DNA for the CDR3 is TGTGCCAGCAGCCCCGCGGAGTCCTACGAGCAGTACTTC.

This clone has only one observation. J is TRBJ2-5 and V is TRBV6-5; 9 bases align to TRBD1. Looked up from germline, CDR1 is MNHEY and CDR2 is SVGAGI. The CDR3 is 15 amino acids. The trim removed 4 bases at V and 5 bases at J, leaving 8 bases unmatched. The CDR3 coding sequence is TGTGCCAGCAGTTTCCTAAACAGGGGGCGGGAGACCCAGTACTTC. It codes for CASSFLNRGRETQYF.

This clone was observed a handful of times. The V and J genes are TRBV27 and TRBJ2-1, with 15 nucleotides matching TRBD2. Germline CDR1 reads MNHEY; CDR2 reads SMNVEV (reference sequence). The CDR3 totals 18 residues. The ends lost 5 bases at V and 4 bases at J; junction bases unmatched: 9. This CDR3 is CASSPGTSGGPGYNEQFF. In DNA, the CDR3 is TGTGCCAGCAGTCCTGGGACTAGCGGGGGGCCCGGATACAATGAGCAGTTCTTC.

J is TRBJ2-7 and V is TRBV14, with D uncertain. Germline values: CDR1 SGHDN, CDR2 FVKESK. The CDR3 runs to 13 residues. The V and J ends lost 6 bases and 3 bases respectively, with 12 bases between them. Here the CDR3 reads CASSPPWGYEQYF. The CDR3 DNA follows: TGTGCCAGCAGTCCCCCCTGGGGCTACGAGCAGTACTTC.

The chain uses TRBV19 and TRBJ1-5; 8 nucleotides line up with TRBD1. V trimming: 7 bases; J trimming: 3 bases; junction bases outside the gene matches: 11. Germline CDR1 is LNHDA and CDR2 is SQIVND (reference sequence). This CDR3 is 16 amino acids long. In nucleotides, the CDR3 is TGTGCCAGTACCTATACAGGGGGTAGCGTCAATCAGCCCCAGCATTTT. This codes for CASTYTGGSVNQPQHF.

This clone was counted between two and nine times. In DNA form, the CDR3 reads TGTGCCAGCAGCCAGACCGGGGAGTCTGAAGCTTTCTTT. Protein sequence: CASSQTGESEAFF. V gene TRBV5-4 combines with J gene TRBJ1-1; D gene ambiguous. The V and J ends lost 4 bases and 6 bases respectively, with 13 bases between them. Germline V gene data show CDR1 as SGHNT and CDR2 as YYREEE (reference sequence). The CDR3 runs to 13 residues.

There are a few counts of this clone. The genes are TRBV7-8 and TRBJ1-1, with a tentative D call TRBD1 (5 bases). The CDR3 runs 14 residues. CDR1 is SGHVS and CDR2 is FQNEAQ in the germline V gene. The V end lost 5 bases, the J end lost 0 bases, and 10 bases lay between the germline ends. CDR3 residues: CASSLVGVNTEAFF. The CDR3 DNA is TGTGCCAGCAGCCTTGTAGGGGTGAACACTGAAGCTTTCTTT.

This clone turned up a few times. The CDR3 nucleotides are TGTGCCAGCAGCTCTCAAGGGAACACCATATATTTT. Protein product: CASSSQGNTIYF. This chain links TRBV5-6 with TRBJ1-3; no clear D gene. This CDR3 contains 12 residues. The V gene lost 3 bases and the J gene lost 7 bases, with 8 bases spanning the gap. Germline-derived CDR1 and CDR2 are SGHDT and YYEEEE.

This clone was found a few times. The same CDR3 can be traced to other DNA sequences in this sample. The chain links TRBV5-4 to TRBJ2-2, with D unresolved. In germline, CDR1 is SGHNT, CDR2 YYREEE (reference sequence). Between the trimmed V and J ends, which lost 2 bases and 2 bases, there was a span of 10 bases. The CDR3 consists of 15 residues. The CDR3 loop is CASSLKGSNTGELFF. The CDR3 nucleotides read TGTGCCAGCAGCTTAAAGGGTTCAAACACCGGGGAGCTGTTTTTT.

This clone appeared once. V gene TRBV14 combines with J gene TRBJ2-7; D not certain. CDR1 and CDR2 (germline): SGHDN, FVKESK. V was shortened by 1 base and J by 5 bases, with 3 bases between the two germline ends. The CDR3 runs 11 residues. The chain's CDR3 is CASSQGHEQYF. The CDR3 DNA follows: TGTGCCAGCAGCCAAGGGCACGAGCAGTACTTC.

The chain carries TRBV14 and TRBJ1-5; D remains ambiguous. Trimming stripped 1 base from V and 3 bases from J, with 4 bases between. Germline loops: CDR1 SGHDN, CDR2 FVKESK. This CDR3 is built from 13 residues. The CDR3 loop is CASSQAANQPQHF. The CDR3, as DNA: TGTGCCAGCAGCCAAGCGGCCAATCAGCCCCAGCATTTT.

This clone was detected only a few times. The chain joins TRBV5-1 to TRBJ1-3, with D perhaps TRBD1 (6 bases). V was shortened by 4 bases and J by 0 bases, with 11 bases between the two germline ends. The CDR3 runs 15 residues. Germline V gene lookup returns CDR1 SGHRS and CDR2 YFSETQ. The CDR3 region has the DNA TGCGCCAGCAGCCGGGACACCAGCTCTGGAAACACCATATATTTT. This encodes CASSRDTSSGNTIYF.

Concerning this clone itself: Sequence at one end of the junction differs from germline and may be a read error. The chain recombines TRBV18 with TRBJ2-3; D may be TRBD1 (6 bases). The CDR3 covers 14 residues. The germline V gene encodes CDR1 KGHSH and CDR2 LQKENI. Here the CDR3 reads CASNPPTRTDTQFF. The CDR3 region has the DNA TGTGCCAGCAACCCACCCACCCGGACAGATACGCAGTTTTTT. Full variable domain (missing parts from reference TRBV18 and TRBJ2-3): NAGVMQNPRHLVRRRGQEARLRCSPMKGHSHVYWYRQLPEEGLKFMVYLQKENIIDESGMPKERFSAEFPKEGPSILRIQQVVRGDSAAYFCASNPPTRTDTQFFGPGTRLTVL.

The V gene is TRBV27, the J gene TRBJ1-1; TRBD1 matches 10 bases. Germline values: CDR1 MNHEY, CDR2 SMNVEV (reference sequence). This CDR3 contains 15 residues. Trimming at V came to 4 bases and at J to 3 bases, leaving 5 bases not matched to a gene. DNA for the CDR3: TGTGCCAGCAGTTATACTGGACAGGGGGACACTGAAGCTTTCTTT. Its translation: CASSYTGQGDTEAFF.

The gene calls are TRBV5-6 and TRBJ2-1; no clear D gene. Looked up from germline, CDR1 is SGHDT and CDR2 is YYEEEE. This CDR3 is built from 11 residues. V was clipped by 2 bases and J by 6 bases, with 3 bases between them. The CDR3: CASSFSNEQFF. Written as DNA, the CDR3 is TGTGCCAGCAGCTTTTCCAATGAGCAGTTCTTC.

V and J are TRBV7-9 and TRBJ1-2; 10 bases are shared with TRBD1. This CDR3 has 15 residues. Germline CDR1 reads SEHNR; CDR2 reads FQNEAQ (reference sequence). Trimming at V came to 5 bases and at J to 3 bases, leaving 6 bases not matched to a gene. The CDR3 DNA is TGTGCCAGCAGCAAAGGGACAGGGGCGGACTATGGCTACACCTTC. This gives the protein CASSKGTGADYGYTF.

This chain links TRBV30 with TRBJ1-1, with D possibly being TRBD1 (6 bases). The CDR3 is made up of 15 amino acids. V was cut by 4 bases and J by 1 base, with 16 bases left in between. Germline-derived CDR1 and CDR2 are GTSNPN and SVGIG (reference sequence). The CDR3 sequence is CAWTPRGGANTEAFF. Here the CDR3 DNA reads TGTGCCTGGACCCCCCGGGGGGGCGCGAACACTGAAGCTTTCTTT.

This chain uses TRBV5-6 with TRBJ2-3; D call uncertain. The CDR3 runs to 14 residues. Germline V gene lookup returns CDR1 SGHDT and CDR2 YYEEEE. V was shortened by 3 bases and J by 2 bases, with 10 bases between the two germline ends. CDR3 coding DNA: TGTGCCAGCAGCTCGACGGACCTCACAGATACGCAGTATTTT. Its protein is CASSSTDLTDTQYF.

CDR3 region: CASSWTGDNEQFF. DNA of the CDR3: TGTGCCAGCAGTTGGACAGGCGACAATGAGCAGTTCTTC. The rearrangement links TRBV6-5 to TRBJ2-1, with 7 bases that match TRBD1. The V segment lost 4 bases and the J segment 5 bases; nucleotides outside the gene matches: 2. This CDR3 contains 13 residues. From germline, CDR1 is MNHEY and CDR2 SVGAGI.

The J gene is TRBJ1-4, the V gene TRBV25-1, with TRBD1 matching 9 bases. Trimming cost V 0 bases and J 7 bases; bases outside gene matches: 3. The CDR3 is 15 amino acids. Germline CDR1 and CDR2: MGHDK and SYGVNS. CDR3 loop: CASSEYGTGFEKLFF. CDR3 coding DNA: TGTGCCAGCAGTGAATATGGGACAGGGTTTGAAAAACTGTTTTTT. Filled out from reference TRBV25-1 and TRBJ1-4, the complete variable domain reads EADIYQTPRYLVIGTGKKITLECSQTMGHDKMYWYQQDPGMELHLIHYSYGVNSTEKGDLSSESTVSRIRTEHFPLTLESARPSHTSQYLCASSEYGTGFEKLFFGSGTQLSVL.

The chain joins TRBV27 to TRBJ1-2; TRBD1 aligns across 9 bases. The length of the CDR3 is 15 residues. With V trimmed by 1 base and J by 7 bases, 7 bases remained unmatched. Germline V gene sequence: CDR1 MNHEY, CDR2 SMNVEV (reference sequence). The DNA for the CDR3 is TGTGCCAGCAGTTTATGGGGAGGACAGGGGAGTGGCTACACCTTC. Translating gives CASSLWGGQGSGYTF.